This TCR beta chain emerged from a study of blood T cell repertoires in COVID-19. Looking at the study overall: Both acute and convalescent COVID-19 samples were obtained from the United States, Italy and Spain. PBMCs, B-cell-depleted T cells, or T cells provided the cDNA or gDNA that made up the material.

The germline gives CDR1 MNHNY, CDR2 SVGAGI (reference sequence). This CDR3 has 15 residues. V trimming: 6 bases; J trimming: 3 bases; junction bases outside the gene matches: 8. In the source study's methods: Amplification of reference gene primers provided the estimated nucleated cell counts. The repertoire was sequenced with immunoSEQ multiplex PCR; TCRdb's copy has only in-frame clones and lacks some. Clone size and the V and J calls come from that table; the DNA yielded D and trimming. Among around 140,000 clones, 65% to 85% were seen once, and the ten largest hold 17%. The sequencing input was peripheral blood. This rearrangement joins TRBV6-6 to TRBJ2-7, with 10 bases aligning to TRBD1. The sequence was collected from a woman older than 75 with acute or convalescent COVID-19. The CDR3 reads CASRTGQGGLYEQYF. In nucleotides, the CDR3 is TGTGCCAGCAGAACCGGACAGGGGGGGCTCTACGAGCAGTACTTC.